This passage covers 32 T cell receptor beta chains from one sample sequenced in a study of T cell responses to AZD1222 COVID-19 vaccine. Here immunoSEQ multiplex PCR was the method, and the copy in TCRdb shows in-frame clones only, minus some. The sample includes roughly 140,000 clones, approximately 94% of them seen just once. The sequencing used peripheral blood, collected on day 0 of AZD1222 vaccination. The receptors come from an adult in good health.

The chain is built from TRBV5-6 and TRBJ2-7; D unclear. V was pared by 4 bases and J by 3 bases, with 11 bases between. Germline assignment: CDR1 SGHDT and CDR2 YYEEEE. The CDR3 runs 13 residues. The CDR3 loop reads CASSNRLGYEQYV. CDR3 nucleotides: TGTGCCAGCAGCAATAGGCTGGGCTACGAGCAGTACGTC.

The chain employs TRBV14 and TRBJ2-5, with D unclear. The V gene lost 1 base and the J gene lost 4 bases, with 13 bases spanning the gap. Germline V gene lookup returns CDR1 SGHDN and CDR2 FVKESK. This CDR3 has 15 residues. CDR3 coding DNA: TGTGCCAGCAGCCAAGTGTGGGTCAGGACAGAGACCCAGTACTTC. Its protein is CASSQVWVRTETQYF.

This rearrangement joins TRBV10-3 to TRBJ1-6; maybe TRBD1 (6 bases). V gave up 6 bases and J gave up 7 bases, with 13 bases separating them. The CDR3 is 14 residues long. Germline lookup yields CDR1 ENHRY and CDR2 SYGVKD. The CDR3: CAIRRTEENSPLHF. CDR3 coding DNA: TGTGCCATCAGGAGGACAGAAGAAAATTCACCCCTCCACTTT.

The gene calls are TRBV6-2 or TRBV6-3 and TRBJ2-3; possible D gene TRBD2, 6 bases. V was pared by 2 bases and J by 2 bases, with 17 bases between. Germline V lookup: CDR1 MNHEY, CDR2 SVGEGT. The CDR3 has 17 residues. CDR3: CASSYEAGSTVTDTQYF. DNA of the CDR3: TGTGCCAGCAGTTACGAGGCGGGAAGCACCGTCACAGATACGCAGTATTTT.

In regard to this clone: Germline and junction disagree at one end, which may indicate a read error. V and J are TRBV4-1 and TRBJ1-1; D unresolved. CDR1 and CDR2 (germline): MGHRA, YSYEKL. The CDR3 has 14 amino acids. This CDR3 reads CASSQALLSMGRLF. The CDR3 coding sequence is TGCGCCAGCAGCCAAGCTCTCCTCTCCATGGGTCGGCTCTTT.

This clone was seen only a few times. V usage is TRBV5-1 and J usage is TRBJ1-4; maybe TRBD1 (6 bases). This CDR3 region has 14 residues. The germline V and J ends were trimmed by 3 bases and 7 bases, with 13 bases remaining between them. Germline CDR1 reads SGHRS; CDR2 reads YFSETQ. The DNA of the CDR3 is TGCGCCAGCAGCTCCGCGGGGGCGGGTGAAAAACTGTTTTTT. This sequence encodes CASSSAGAGEKLFF.

The CDR3 here is CAWSPPPATNIQYF. The CDR3 DNA sequence: TGTGCCTGGAGCCCACCTCCGGCTACTAACATTCAGTACTTC. The chain links TRBV30 to TRBJ2-4, with D uncertain. The CDR3 contains 14 residues. Germline assignment: CDR1 GTSNPN and CDR2 SVGIG (reference sequence). With 3 bases removed from V and 7 bases from J, the gap between germline ends came to 16 bases. Complete variable domain (other parts from reference TRBV30 and TRBJ2-4): SQTIHQWPATLVQPVGSPLSLECTVEGTSNPNLYWYRQAAGRGLQLLFYSVGIGQISSEVPQNLSASRPQDRQFILSSKKLLLSDSGFYLCAWSPPPATNIQYFGAGTRLSVL.

The J gene is TRBJ1-6, the V gene TRBV21-1. TRBV21-1 is termed a pseudogene. The length of the CDR3 is 18 residues. CDR3 residues: CASSKLTSSGGRDSPLHF. DNA for the CDR3: TGTGCCAGCAGCAAACTAACCTCATCCGGGGGGCGCGATTCACCCCTCCACTTT.

The J gene is TRBJ2-6, the V gene TRBV2, with D perhaps given as TRBD1 or TRBD2 (6 bases each). Germline assignment: CDR1 SNHLY and CDR2 FYNNEI. This CDR3 contains 18 residues. The V and J ends lost 8 bases and 0 bases respectively, with 20 bases between them. As DNA, the CDR3 is TGTGCCAGCGGGGGGAAAGGACAGTCTTCCTCTGGGGCCAACGTCCTGACTTTC. Its protein is CASGGKGQSSSGANVLTF.

V usage is TRBV7-8 and J usage is TRBJ1-2; TRBD1 is a possible D gene (5 bases). Germline CDR1 reads SGHVS; CDR2 reads FQNEAQ. The CDR3 extends over 15 amino acids. V lost 5 bases to trimming and J lost 5 bases, with 18 bases between them. CDR3 residues: CASSTSGDGGYGYTF. CDR3 nucleotides: TGTGCCAGCAGCACTAGTGGGGACGGGGGTTATGGCTACACCTTC.

The chain has TRBV3-1 (or the pseudogene TRBV3-2) and TRBJ1-6; the D is unclear. CDR3 length: 13 amino acids. Germline values: CDR1 LGHDT, CDR2 YNNKEL (reference sequence). V was shortened by 1 base and J by 13 bases, with 11 bases between the two germline ends. The CDR3 here is CASSQGGVTPLHF. CDR3 nucleotides: TGTGCCAGCAGCCAAGGCGGTGTGACGCCCCTCCACTTT.

This chain connects TRBV15 to TRBJ1-5; D may be TRBD1 (5 bases). This CDR3 contains 14 residues. Germline lookup yields CDR1 LNHNV and CDR2 YYDKDF (reference sequence). V was shortened by 0 bases and J by 6 bases, with 9 bases between the two germline ends. For the CDR3, the DNA is TGTGCCACCAGCAGAGATCCGGGGGGTCAGCCCCAGCATTTT. Translation gives CATSRDPGGQPQHF.

The DNA of the CDR3 is TGTGCCAGCAGCTTGGAAGAACCTCCCACAGATACGCAGTATTTT. This sequence encodes CASSLEEPPTDTQYF. The chain carries TRBV5-5 and TRBJ2-3, with no clear D. CDR3 length equals 15 residues. Germline values: CDR1 SGHKS, CDR2 YYEKEE (reference sequence). Trimming cost V 0 bases and J 2 bases, with 10 bases left between them.

The chain is built from TRBV19 and TRBJ2-2, with D possibly TRBD1 on 6 matching bases. Trimming removed 4 bases from V and 4 bases from J, with 22 bases in between. CDR1 and CDR2 from the germline V gene are LNHDA and SQIVND (reference sequence). The CDR3 is 18 residues long. The CDR3, as DNA: TGTGCCAGTAGTAGGTGGGGGACACCAAGACCGGGCACCGGGGAGCTGTTTTTT. Amino acids: CASSRWGTPRPGTGELFF. The entire variable domain, with the rest obtained from reference TRBV19 and TRBJ2-2, is as follows: DGGITQSPKYLFRKEGQNVTLSCEQNLNHDAMYWYRQDPGQGLRLIYYSQIVNDFQKGDIAEGYSVSREKKESFPLTVTSAQKNPTAFYLCASSRWGTPRPGTGELFFGEGSRLTVL.

This rearrangement joins TRBV18 to TRBJ2-1; 8 bases are a match to TRBD1. The CDR3 has 17 amino acids. Germline V lookup: CDR1 KGHSH, CDR2 LQKENI. Unmatched junction bases numbered 11, after V lost 6 bases and J lost 1 base. The CDR3 DNA follows: TGTGCCAGCTCCCCCGCGACAGGGGAAGGGTCCTACAATGAGCAGTTCTTC. The encoded protein is CASSPATGEGSYNEQFF.

This chain connects TRBV7-8 to TRBJ2-6; no firm D call. This CDR3 is built from 15 residues. Trimming removed 3 bases from V and 2 bases from J, with 8 bases in between. CDR1 is SGHVS and CDR2 is FQNEAQ in the germline V gene. CDR3 loop: CASSLSRPGANVLTF. The CDR3 coding sequence is TGTGCCAGCAGCTTGTCCAGACCTGGGGCCAACGTCCTGACTTTC.

The chain has TRBV2 and TRBJ1-4, with D possibly being TRBD1 (5 bases). Germline CDR1 SNHLY, CDR2 FYNNEI. The V gene lost 8 bases and the J gene lost 0 bases, with 10 bases spanning the gap. This CDR3 contains 14 residues. The CDR3 DNA sequence: TGTGCCAGCGGTACAGGTACAACTAATGAAAAACTGTTTTTT. This sequence encodes CASGTGTTNEKLFF.

The chain recombines TRBV6-5 with TRBJ1-2; possible D gene TRBD1, 5 bases. Germline assignment: CDR1 MNHEY and CDR2 SVGAGI. The V and J ends lost 2 bases and 6 bases respectively, with 13 bases between them. This CDR3 contains 14 residues. DNA for the CDR3: TGTGCCAGCAGTTACGGGGGTATTTCTGATGGCTACACCTTC. Encoded protein: CASSYGGISDGYTF.

This sequence joins TRBV6-5 and TRBJ2-1, with unresolved D. Germline CDR1 reads MNHEY; CDR2 reads SVGAGI. Trimming cost V 6 bases and J 3 bases, with 3 bases left between them. This CDR3 region has 11 residues. The CDR3 bases are TGTGCCAGCAGCGTCTACAATGAGCAGTTCTTC. Its protein product is CASSVYNEQFF.

The CDR3 nucleotides read TGTGCCAGCAGTACAGCCCTAGCGGGAGCCACAGATACGCAGTATTTT. Translated: CASSTALAGATDTQYF. The chain couples TRBV2 to TRBJ2-3; TRBD2 aligns across 10 bases. V lost 5 bases and J lost 2; bases outside the gene matches: 7. The CDR3 loop spans 16 amino acids. CDR1 and CDR2 from the germline V gene are SNHLY and FYNNEI.

The rearrangement uses TRBV29-1 and TRBJ1-1; 7 bases are shared with TRBD1. The ends lost 1 base at V and 3 bases at J; junction bases unmatched: 5. The germline gives CDR1 SQVTM, CDR2 ANQGSEA. CDR3 length: 14 amino acids. The CDR3 protein is CSVEATGRYTEAFF. The CDR3 bases are TGCAGCGTTGAAGCGACAGGGAGGTACACTGAAGCTTTCTTT.

This chain links TRBV5-4 with TRBJ1-4, with a possible D match to TRBD1 (6 bases). The CDR3 has 15 amino acids. The germline CDR1 and CDR2 sequences are SGHNT and YYREEE (reference sequence). V gave up 4 bases and J gave up 4 bases, with 14 bases separating them. CDR3 DNA: TGTGCCAGCAGCGAGGAACAGGGTTTTAATGAAAAACTGTTTTTT. Protein product: CASSEEQGFNEKLFF.

The chain is built from TRBV27 and TRBJ1-2; TRBD1 matches 9 bases. Trimming at V came to 6 bases and at J to 8 bases, leaving 7 bases not matched to a gene. There are 13 residues in the CDR3. In germline, CDR1 is MNHEY, CDR2 SMNVEV (reference sequence). This chain's CDR3 is CASRGGQGSGYTF. CDR3 DNA: TGTGCCAGCAGGGGGGGACAGGGTAGCGGCTACACCTTC.

A single count supports this clone. This chain joins TRBV7-8 and TRBJ1-6, with 7 bases fitting TRBD1. V lost 6 bases to trimming and J lost 10 bases; unmatched junction nucleotides: 12. This CDR3 is built from 15 residues. Germline V lookup: CDR1 SGHVS, CDR2 FQNEAQ. CDR3 sequence: CASREQGLRGSPLHF. CDR3 DNA sequence: TGTGCCAGCAGGGAACAGGGGCTCAGAGGATCACCCCTCCACTTT. The full variable domain, completed using reference TRBV7-8 and TRBJ1-6, is GAGVSQSPRYKVAKRGQDVALRCDPISGHVSLFWYQQALGQGPEFLTYFQNEAQLDKSGLPSDRFFAERPEGSVSTLKIQRTQQEDSAVYLCASREQGLRGSPLHFGNGTRLTVT.

This sequence joins TRBV5-1 and TRBJ1-3; D is undetermined. Germline V gene sequence: CDR1 SGHRS, CDR2 YFSETQ. The CDR3 spans 15 residues. The V end was cut by 5 bases, the J end by 0 bases, with 12 bases between. The CDR3 spells CASSISGISGNTIYF. The CDR3 DNA is TGCGCCAGCAGTATCTCGGGGATCTCTGGAAACACCATATATTTT.

This chain uses TRBV7-9 with TRBJ1-3, with D unclear. CDR1 SEHNR and CDR2 FQNEAQ come from the germline V gene (reference sequence). Trimming cost V 1 base and J 0 bases, with 7 bases left between them. This CDR3 spans 15 amino acids. The CDR3, as DNA: TGTGCCAGCAGCTTAGATGCGAGCTCTGGAAACACCATATATTTT. This codes for CASSLDASSGNTIYF.

The V gene is TRBV2, the J gene TRBJ2-7; D is uncertain. Trimming removed 6 bases at V and 0 bases at J, with 3 bases between. The CDR3 covers 11 residues. CDR1 and CDR2 from the germline V gene are SNHLY and FYNNEI. CDR3 DNA: TGTGCCAGCAGAAACTCCTACGAGCAGTACGTC. Residues: CASRNSYEQYV.

The chain couples TRBV10-3 to TRBJ2-5; 9 bases are shared with TRBD1. The junction had 7 bases not matched to a gene; V was cut back by 3 bases and J by 2 bases. The germline V gene has CDR1 ENHRY and CDR2 SYGVKD. The CDR3 sequence is 16 residues long. The chain's CDR3 is CAISDIKGTGQETQYF. In DNA, the CDR3 is TGTGCCATCAGTGACATAAAGGGGACAGGGCAAGAGACCCAGTACTTC.

The rearrangement joins TRBV9 to TRBJ2-3; D is undetermined. CDR1 is SGDLS and CDR2 is YYNGEE in the germline V gene. The CDR3 is 12 residues long. The V and J ends lost 3 bases and 6 bases respectively, with 8 bases between them. CDR3 bases: TGTGCCAGCAGCGCGTACTGGGATACGCAGTATTTT. Its translation is CASSAYWDTQYF. Supplemented by reference TRBV9 and TRBJ2-3, the full variable domain reads DSGVTQTPKHLITATGQRVTLRCSPRSGDLSVYWYQQSLDQGLQFLIQYYNGEERAKGNILERFSAQQFPDLHSELNLSSLELGDSALYFCASSAYWDTQYFGPGTRLTVL.

Only one count was recorded for this clone. The chain combines TRBV19 with TRBJ1-2; tentative D call: TRBD1 (5 bases). Germline loops: CDR1 LNHDA, CDR2 SQIVND (reference sequence). Trimming took 5 bases from V and 5 from J, leaving 15 bases between them. The CDR3 extends over 14 amino acids. CDR3 coding DNA: TGTGCCAGTAGTCTACTGGGGCAGGCTTATGGCTACACCTTC. Amino acid sequence: CASSLLGQAYGYTF. The full variable domain, in which reference TRBV19 and TRBJ1-2 provide the parts outside the CDR3, is DGGITQSPKYLFRKEGQNVTLSCEQNLNHDAMYWYRQDPGQGLRLIYYSQIVNDFQKGDIAEGYSVSREKKESFPLTVTSAQKNPTAFYLCASSLLGQAYGYTFGSGTRLTVV.

The CDR3 is CASSLAWMTGELFF. CDR3 bases: TGTGCCAGCAGCTTAGCGTGGATGACCGGGGAGCTGTTTTTT. This sequence joins TRBV7-2 and TRBJ2-2; the D is unclear. V lost 0 bases to trimming and J lost 5 bases, with 7 bases between them. Germline V gives CDR1 SGHTA, CDR2 FQGNSA. This CDR3 contains 14 residues. Variable domain in full (rest from reference TRBV7-2 and TRBJ2-2): GAGVSQSPSNKVTEKGKDVELRCDPISGHTALYWYRQSLGQGLEFLIYFQGNSAPDKSGLPSDRFSAERTGGSVSTLTIQRTQQEDSAVYLCASSLAWMTGELFFGEGSRLTVL.

This chain connects TRBV28 to TRBJ1-5; 7 nucleotides line up with TRBD1. With 3 bases clipped from V and 6 bases from J, the junction kept 5 bases outside the gene matches. The length of the CDR3 is 14 residues. Germline V gene data show CDR1 as MDHEN and CDR2 as SYDVKM. The CDR3 region is CASSFWQGGQPQHF. Here the CDR3 DNA reads TGTGCCAGCAGTTTCTGGCAGGGGGGTCAGCCCCAGCATTTT.